Listed here are 32 T cell receptor beta chains from one sample, sequenced in a study of blood T cell repertoires in COVID-19. Repertoires were generated with immunoSEQ multiplex PCR, while TCRdb's copy carries only in-frame clones and drops some. Of a few hundred thousand clones listed, approximately 82% are singletons. The sequenced sample consisted of peripheral blood. These receptors came from a woman older than 75 with acute or convalescent COVID-19.

The genes are TRBV6-1 and TRBJ2-2; 7 nucleotides align to TRBD1. V trimming: 4 bases; J trimming: 6 bases; junction bases outside the gene matches: 14. The CDR3 is 17 residues long. CDR1 MNHNS and CDR2 SASEGT come from the germline V gene. Here the CDR3 reads CASSGTLRQGPPGELFF. DNA for the CDR3: TGTGCCAGCAGTGGAACACTAAGACAGGGACCACCCGGGGAGCTGTTTTTT.

This chain links TRBV3-1 (or the pseudogene TRBV3-2) with TRBJ1-4; possibly TRBD1 for D (6 bases). The CDR3 is made up of 16 amino acids. Trimming pared 4 bases from V and 3 bases from J, leaving 15 bases between. Germline loops: CDR1 LGHDT, CDR2 YNNKEL (reference sequence). CDR3 loop: CASSPRGGPANEKLFF. DNA of the CDR3: TGTGCCAGCAGCCCGAGGGGGGGGCCGGCTAATGAAAAACTGTTTTTT.

The rearrangement uses TRBV4-2 and TRBJ1-2, with D tentatively TRBD1 (5 bases). This CDR3 contains 16 residues. The V end was cut by 0 bases, the J end by 8 bases, with 19 bases between. From germline, CDR1 is LGHNA and CDR2 YNFKEQ. The CDR3 DNA reads TGTGCCAGCAGCCAAGATCGGGCCCGCGGGGGAGGGGGCTACACCTTC. It specifies CASSQDRARGGGGYTF.

This sequence joins TRBV10-3 and TRBJ2-3; the match to TRBD2 covers 9 bases. Germline CDR1 and CDR2: ENHRY and SYGVKD. The V gene end was trimmed by 6 bases and the J gene end by 6 bases; junction bases not matched to a gene: 10. The CDR3 sequence is 15 residues long. The CDR3 DNA is TGTGCCATCAGAGATAGCGGGGGCCGTCCCGATACGCAGTATTTT. This gives the protein CAIRDSGGRPDTQYF.

V and J are TRBV28 and TRBJ2-3, with 11 bases fitting TRBD2. V lost 5 bases and J lost 3; bases outside the gene matches: 7. Germline CDR1 is MDHEN and CDR2 is SYDVKM. The CDR3 is 16 residues long. The CDR3 is CASSQTSGGRTDTQYF. The CDR3 DNA follows: TGTGCCAGCAGTCAAACTAGCGGGGGTCGTACAGATACGCAGTATTTT.

This clone occurred a few times. DNA of the CDR3: TGTGCCACCAGCAGAGGCGGGGAAGATCAGCCCCAGCATTTT. Its translation is CATSRGGEDQPQHF. The J gene is TRBJ1-5, the V gene TRBV15; D is ambiguous. CDR1 LNHNV and CDR2 YYDKDF come from the germline V gene (reference sequence). V lost 1 base, J lost 5 bases, and 9 bases lay in between. The CDR3 runs to 14 residues.

The chain combines TRBV7-2 with TRBJ1-2; TRBD1 aligns across 7 bases. V lost 6 bases and J lost 0; bases outside the gene matches: 10. Germline V lookup: CDR1 SGHTA, CDR2 FQGNSA. This CDR3 region has 16 residues. The CDR3: CASRGPGQATNYGYTF. CDR3 nucleotide sequence: TGTGCCAGCAGAGGTCCCGGACAGGCTACTAACTATGGCTACACCTTC.

The rearrangement uses TRBV28 and TRBJ1-2, with D tentatively TRBD1 (6 bases). This CDR3 is built from 15 residues. CDR1 MDHEN and CDR2 SYDVKM come from the germline V gene. Deletions cut 3 bases from V and 5 bases from J, with 16 bases between. The CDR3 is CASSFGGAVFYGYTF. CDR3 DNA: TGTGCCAGCAGTTTTGGGGGGGCGGTTTTTTATGGCTACACCTTC.

The CDR3 protein is CASRVEWASTGELFF. The CDR3 bases are TGTGCCAGCAGAGTTGAATGGGCATCCACCGGGGAGCTGTTTTTT. V gene TRBV27 combines with J gene TRBJ2-2; D call uncertain. The V end lost 6 bases, the J end lost 4 bases, and 15 bases lay between the germline ends. The germline V gene encodes CDR1 MNHEY and CDR2 SMNVEV (reference sequence). The CDR3 is 15 amino acids.

This rearrangement joins TRBV9 to TRBJ2-3; D may be TRBD2 (7 bases). CDR3 length: 16 residues. Trimming removed 6 bases at V and 2 bases at J, with 19 bases between. From germline, CDR1 is SGDLS and CDR2 YYNGEE. The CDR3 loop is CASTDKGGAITDTQYF. CDR3 nucleotide sequence: TGTGCCAGCACCGACAAGGGGGGGGCAATCACAGATACGCAGTATTTT.

The J gene is TRBJ1-1, the V gene TRBV5-4; D gene ambiguous. Per germline, CDR1 SGHNT and CDR2 YYREEE (reference sequence). The CDR3 consists of 13 residues. Trimming pared 2 bases from V and 1 base from J, leaving 6 bases between. The chain's CDR3 is CASSFAQNTEAFF. The CDR3 DNA reads as TGTGCCAGCAGCTTCGCGCAGAACACTGAAGCTTTCTTT.

The V and J genes are TRBV9 and TRBJ1-4; a possible D gene is TRBD1 (5 bases). Per the germline V gene, CDR1 is SGDLS and CDR2 is YYNGEE. Trimming pared 0 bases from V and 5 bases from J, leaving 14 bases between. The CDR3 has 16 amino acids. DNA for the CDR3: TGTGCCAGCAGCGTAGGGGCCACAGGCGACAATGAAAAACTGTTTTTT. Translated, it gives CASSVGATGDNEKLFF.

CDR3 nucleotide sequence: TGTGCCAGCAGCTTAGGACTTTCCACAGATACGCAGTATTTT. Translation gives CASSLGLSTDTQYF. The chain has TRBV7-3 and TRBJ2-3, with D maybe TRBD2 (5 bases). The CDR3 is made up of 14 amino acids. Trimming removed 2 bases at V and 2 bases at J, with 8 bases between. Germline V gene data show CDR1 as SGHTA and CDR2 as FQGTGA.

This clone was picked up a small number of times. Within the sample, other DNA sequences also encode this same CDR3. The V call is TRBV19, the J call TRBJ1-4, with 7 bases fitting TRBD1. Germline CDR1 is LNHDA and CDR2 is SQIVND (reference sequence). J was trimmed by 1 base and V by 5 bases; bases with no gene match: 4. The CDR3 consists of 15 residues. The CDR3 coding sequence is TGTGCCAGTAGTCCTCGACAGGGAACTAATGAAAAACTGTTTTTT. It specifies CASSPRQGTNEKLFF.

This chain connects TRBV19 to TRBJ1-5; D unclear. V was shortened by 0 bases and J by 11 bases, with 11 bases between the two germline ends. CDR1 is LNHDA, CDR2 SQIVND, per germline (reference sequence). The CDR3 length is 13 residues. DNA for the CDR3: TGTGCCAGTAGTATAGACCTAGGTTTAGCCCAGCATTTT. Amino acid sequence: CASSIDLGLAQHF.

This clone showed up just once. The J gene is TRBJ2-3, the V gene TRBV7-2, with 11 bases lining up with TRBD2. From germline, CDR1 is SGHTA and CDR2 FQGNSA. Losses at the gene ends were 7 bases for V and 4 bases for J; bases not matched to a gene: 13. The CDR3 is 17 amino acids. Here the CDR3 DNA reads TGTGCCAGCACTCTGGGGCTAGCGGGGGGAGGGGCAGATACGCAGTATTTT. Protein product: CASTLGLAGGGADTQYF. The whole variable domain, remainder taken from reference TRBV7-2 and TRBJ2-3, is GAGVSQSPSNKVTEKGKDVELRCDPISGHTALYWYRQSLGQGLEFLIYFQGNSAPDKSGLPSDRFSAERTGGSVSTLTIQRTQQEDSAVYLCASTLGLAGGGADTQYFGPGTRLTVL.

V and J are TRBV6-5 and TRBJ1-1, with D possibly TRBD1 on 6 matching bases. Trimming took off 4 bases at V and 2 bases at J, with 8 bases between the two ends. The CDR3 has 13 residues. CDR1 MNHEY and CDR2 SVGAGI come from the germline V gene. CDR3 sequence: CASSLQGNTEAFF. In nucleotides, the CDR3 is TGTGCCAGCAGTTTACAGGGAAACACTGAAGCTTTCTTT.

For the CDR3, the DNA is TGTGCCAGCAGTTCACAGTTAAGCTCCTACAATGAGCAGTTCTTC. Translation: CASSSQLSSYNEQFF. The V gene is TRBV11-2, the J gene TRBJ2-1; D remains ambiguous. The V gene's germline CDR1 is SGHAT and CDR2 FQNNGV. Trimming stripped 6 bases from V and 0 bases from J, with 12 bases between. The CDR3 loop spans 15 amino acids.

This chain uses TRBV3-1 (or the pseudogene TRBV3-2) with TRBJ2-7; D not resolved. V lost 3 bases and J lost 3, with 9 bases in between. This CDR3 contains 13 residues. The V gene's germline CDR1 is LGHDT and CDR2 YNNKEL (reference sequence). The chain's CDR3 is CASSHLGGYEQYF. The CDR3 region has the DNA TGTGCCAGCAGCCACCTCGGCGGCTACGAGCAGTACTTC.

J is TRBJ1-1 and V is TRBV5-1, with D unclear. V lost 1 base and J 0 bases, leaving 13 bases between the germline ends. The CDR3 extends over 16 amino acids. The V gene's germline CDR1 is SGHRS and CDR2 YFSETQ. The CDR3 region has the DNA TGCGCCAGCAGCTTGATCCCGGGAGTGGTGAACACTGAAGCTTTCTTT. This codes for CASSLIPGVVNTEAFF.

This sequence joins TRBV2 and TRBJ1-1; 8 bases fit TRBD1. The CDR3 loop spans 15 amino acids. The germline V gene encodes CDR1 SNHLY and CDR2 FYNNEI. Germline trimming cut 3 bases from V and 3 bases from J; bases unmatched to any gene: 6. CDR3 region: CASSDGQGPYTEAFF. As DNA, the CDR3 is TGTGCCAGCAGTGATGGACAGGGCCCCTACACTGAAGCTTTCTTT.

The J gene is TRBJ1-2, the V gene TRBV3-1 (or the pseudogene TRBV3-2), with a possible D match to TRBD1 (5 bases). The CDR3 spans 15 residues. Germline values: CDR1 LGHDT, CDR2 YNNKEL (reference sequence). The V gene lost 7 bases and the J gene lost 7 bases, with 22 bases spanning the gap. The CDR3 is CASTTTGGGIGGYTF. The CDR3 bases are TGTGCCAGCACCACTACCGGGGGAGGGATAGGTGGCTACACCTTC.

The CDR3 DNA is TGTGCCAGCAGCCAAGATAGGAGGGATCCCTATGGCTACACCTTC. Amino acid sequence: CASSQDRRDPYGYTF. The chain combines TRBV4-2 with TRBJ1-2; D gene unclear. Germline V gives CDR1 LGHNA, CDR2 YNFKEQ. This CDR3 contains 15 residues. V shed 0 bases and J shed 4 bases, with 12 bases lying between them.

V usage is TRBV11-1 and J usage is TRBJ2-7, with D perhaps TRBD1 (6 bases). V was trimmed by 4 bases and J by 9 bases, leaving 13 bases between them. The CDR3 is 12 amino acids. Germline V gene lookup returns CDR1 SGHAT and CDR2 FQDESV (reference sequence). Here the CDR3 DNA reads TGTGCCAGCAGCTCTGGACAGAGCGGGCAGTACTTC. Protein sequence: CASSSGQSGQYF.

The chain couples TRBV5-1 to TRBJ2-5; weak D call: TRBD1 (7 bases). This CDR3 has 14 residues. The ends were cut back, 2 bases at V and 5 bases at J, with 13 bases in the middle. CDR1 SGHRS and CDR2 YFSETQ come from the germline V gene. The CDR3 coding sequence is TGCGCCAGCAGCTTCCGACAGGGAGGTGAGACCCAGTACTTC. Translating it yields CASSFRQGGETQYF.

This chain joins TRBV18 and TRBJ1-2; 8 nucleotides agree with TRBD1. This CDR3 contains 16 residues. CDR1 is KGHSH and CDR2 is LQKENI in the germline V gene. V was pared by 3 bases and J by 3 bases, with 9 bases of the junction left unmatched. Written as DNA, the CDR3 is TGTGCCAGCTCACCCTCCGGGACAGGTAGTGACTATGGCTACACCTTC. Protein: CASSPSGTGSDYGYTF.

The rearrangement uses TRBV12-3 or TRBV12-4 and TRBJ1-1; 7 bases map to TRBD1. V gave up 6 bases and J gave up 11 bases; unmatched junction bases: 9. CDR3 length: 12 residues. The CDR3: CASSRGTRIAFF. The CDR3 DNA follows: TGTGCCAGCAGCAGGGGGACCCGGATTGCTTTCTTT.

V is TRBV9 and J is TRBJ2-2, with D unresolved. The CDR3 has 12 residues. V was cut by 4 bases and J by 5 bases, with 6 bases left in between. Germline V gene sequence: CDR1 SGDLS, CDR2 YYNGEE. The CDR3 coding sequence is TGTGCCAGCAGCCCCAGGACCGGGGAGCTGTTTTTT. Residues: CASSPRTGELFF.

This sequence joins TRBV4-2 and TRBJ1-1, with a possible D match to TRBD1 (5 bases). Germline V lookup: CDR1 LGHNA, CDR2 YNFKEQ. The CDR3 has 14 residues. Trimming took off 1 base at V and 6 bases at J, with 12 bases between the two ends. The CDR3 coding sequence is TGTGCCAGCAGCCAAGTATTGAAACAGGCTGAAGCTTTCTTT. This encodes CASSQVLKQAEAFF.

This chain connects TRBV4-2 to TRBJ1-1; possibly TRBD1 for D (5 bases). Trimming pared 6 bases from V and 3 bases from J, leaving 14 bases between. The CDR3 length is 14 residues. CDR1 is LGHNA, CDR2 YNFKEQ, per germline. CDR3 residues: CASRVLGGDTEAFF. CDR3 bases: TGTGCCAGCAGAGTTCTTGGGGGGGACACTGAAGCTTTCTTT.

V and J are TRBV7-9 and TRBJ1-1; a weak D match, TRBD1 (5 bases). The germline gives CDR1 SEHNR, CDR2 FQNEAQ (reference sequence). The V end was cut by 4 bases, the J end by 3 bases, with 12 bases between. CDR3 length: 14 residues. The chain's CDR3 is CASSWRGTYTEAFF. In DNA form, the CDR3 reads TGTGCCAGCAGCTGGCGGGGCACCTACACTGAAGCTTTCTTT.

The V gene is TRBV19, the J gene TRBJ1-6; D unclear. There are 15 residues in the CDR3. Germline V gives CDR1 LNHDA, CDR2 SQIVND (reference sequence). Trimming took 9 bases from V and 0 from J, leaving 12 bases between them. In nucleotides, the CDR3 is TGTGCCAGCCGCGAGATTTCCTCCTATAATTCACCCCTCCACTTT. Protein: CASREISSYNSPLHF.